The entry below describes one TCR beta chain. Antigen unknown. The record originates from a study of shared clonotypes between healthy human individuals. Study results and limitations: The study generally estimated greater richness for naive than memory subsets.

V was clipped by 5 bases and J by 13 bases; unmatched bases: 7. CDR1 and CDR2 (germline): PRHDT, FYEKMQ (reference sequence). This CDR3 is 13 amino acids long. The table came from immunoSEQ multiplex PCR; TCRdb's copy has only in-frame clones and leaves some out. The table lists roughly 1.5 million clones, approximately 98% of them singletons. This clonotype originated in a man aged 30-40 years in good health. The sequenced sample was naive CD4+ T cells sorted from blood. The sample's subset: CD45RA+ positively selected. The chain recombines TRBV13 with TRBJ2-1, with 11 positions matching TRBD2. This chain's CDR3 is CASSLLGLAGQFF. In DNA, the CDR3 is TGTGCCAGCAGCCTCCTTGGACTAGCGGGCCAGTTCTTC.